Listed below are T cell receptor beta chains from one sample, sequenced in a study of cytotoxic CD8 clonotypes in ibrutinib-treated CLL. Only in-frame clones appear in the TCRdb table, and some are missing; sequencing was by immunoSEQ multiplex PCR. The sample records 150,000 to 250,000 clones, around 70% being singletons. Sequenced here: PBMCs, sampled after 24 months of ibrutinib treatment. The receptors come from a human donor with chronic lymphocytic leukemia. Each CDR3 is given with its conserved first and last residue. The order of the fields is clone size, J gene, D gene, V gene, CDR3 protein, CDR3 DNA. The D gene is left open where the match is weak. Expanded clones get a size class; other rows say once, few or many, or leave the size out.

NA	TRBJ1-1	NA	TRBV7-2	CASSLRQNPDTEAFF	TGTGCCAGCAGCTTGCGACAGAACCCTGACACTGAAGCTTTCTTT
NA	TRBJ2-5	NA	TRBV19	CASSMGVDETQYF	TGTGCCAGTAGTATGGGGGTTGACGAGACCCAGTACTTC
NA	TRBJ2-1	NA	TRBV29-1	CSVDFRYNEQFF	TGCAGCGTTGATTTCAGATACAATGAGCAGTTCTTC
once	TRBJ1-1	NA	TRBV5-1	CASSLVGDLTEAFF	TGCGCCAGCAGCTTGGTGGGGGATCTGACTGAAGCTTTCTTT
NA	TRBJ1-5	TRBD1	TRBV25-1	CASRGQGGYQPQHF	TGTGCCAGCAGGGGACAGGGGGGGTACCAGCCCCAGCATTTT
NA	TRBJ1-1	TRBD1	TRBV28	CASTLTGAEAFF	TGTGCCAGCACTCTGACAGGGGCTGAAGCTTTCTTT
few	TRBJ2-3	NA	TRBV6-1	CASSETGASTDTQYF	TGTGCCAGCAGTGAGACAGGCGCTAGCACAGATACGCAGTATTTT
NA	TRBJ1-2	NA	TRBV6-5	CASSYGRAYGYTF	TGTGCCAGCAGTTACGGCAGGGCCTATGGCTACACCTTC
NA	TRBJ2-5	TRBD2	TRBV2	CASSGLASGAQETQYF	TGTGCCAGCAGTGGTCTGGCTAGCGGGGCACAAGAGACCCAGTACTTC
NA	TRBJ2-5	NA	TRBV28	CASSPRRSRGETQYF	TGTGCCAGCAGTCCCAGGAGGAGCCGGGGAGAGACCCAGTACTTC
NA	TRBJ2-3	NA	TRBV7-3	CASSPGLDTQYF	TGTGCCAGCAGCCCAGGACTAGATACGCAGTATTTT
NA	TRBJ2-5	TRBD1	TRBV5-1	CASSLRGQGRFRETQYF	TGCGCCAGCAGCTTGAGAGGACAGGGAAGGTTCCGGGAGACCCAGTACTTC
NA	TRBJ2-1	NA	TRBV4-3	CASSQEWRSYNEQFF	TGCGCCAGCAGCCAAGAATGGAGGAGCTACAATGAGCAGTTCTTC
NA	TRBJ2-2	TRBD2	TRBV27	CASSLVTSGSGELFF	TGTGCCAGCAGTTTAGTGACTAGCGGGTCTGGGGAGCTGTTTTTT
NA	TRBJ2-1	NA	TRBV5-4	CASRAGNEQFF	TGTGCCAGCAGAGCGGGCAATGAGCAGTTCTTC
NA	TRBJ2-1	NA	TRBV9	CASSVGTARYNEQFF	TGTGCCAGCAGCGTAGGGACTGCCAGGTACAATGAGCAGTTCTTC
NA	TRBJ1-4	NA	TRBV11-2	CASSESPGEKLFF	TGTGCCAGCAGCGAGAGCCCAGGGGAAAAACTGTTTTTT
NA	TRBJ1-2	NA	TRBV21-1	CASSRHPVPTVLRYGYTF	TGTGCCAGCAGCAGACACCCCGTCCCGACAGTACTAAGGTATGGCTACACCTTC
NA	TRBJ2-1	TRBD2	TRBV15	CATSRVTSGGDNEQFF	TGTGCCACCAGCAGAGTGACTAGCGGGGGAGACAATGAGCAGTTCTTC
NA	TRBJ1-3	TRBD1	TRBV9	CASSRTGTGFGNTIYF	TGTGCCAGCAGCAGGACCGGGACAGGGTTTGGAAACACCATATATTTT
NA	TRBJ2-5	NA	TRBV6-6	CASSYSASETQYF	TGTGCCAGCAGTTACTCGGCTTCGGAGACCCAGTACTTC
once	TRBJ2-6	NA	TRBV28	CASSTESQGAGANVLTF	TGTGCCAGCAGTACGGAATCTCAGGGTGCTGGGGCCAACGTCCTGACTTTC
once	TRBJ1-3	NA	TRBV11-3	CASSLSVGNTIYF	TGTGCCAGCAGCTTAAGTGTTGGAAACACCATATATTTT
once	TRBJ2-7	TRBD1	TRBV7-8	CASSLVYQGAIGEQYF	TGTGCCAGCAGCTTAGTTTATCAGGGGGCGATAGGAGAGCAGTACTTC
NA	TRBJ2-3	NA	TRBV7-3	CASSLGPTGTDTQYF	TGTGCCAGCAGCTTAGGCCCCACCGGCACAGATACGCAGTATTTT
NA	TRBJ2-3	TRBD2	TRBV30	CAWSRGLAGGGDTQYF	TGTGCCTGGAGTAGGGGACTAGCGGGAGGGGGAGATACGCAGTATTTT
NA	TRBJ2-5	NA	TRBV28	CASKGVQETQYF	TGTGCCAGCAAGGGGGTCCAAGAGACCCAGTACTTC
NA	TRBJ2-4	TRBD1	TRBV19	CASSSDRGNIQYF	TGTGCCAGTAGCTCGGACAGGGGCAACATTCAGTACTTC
NA	TRBJ1-6	NA	TRBV25-1	CASSAGFSPLHF	TGTGCCAGCAGTGCAGGGTTCTCACCCCTCCACTTT
once	TRBJ2-7	NA	TRBV6-6	CASSYGPTLTEQYF	TGTGCCAGCAGTTACGGGCCGACCTTAACCGAGCAGTACTTC
once	TRBJ1-3	NA	TRBV7-2	CASSLSFFGGNTIYF	TGTGCCAGCAGCCTCAGCTTTTTTGGTGGAAACACCATATATTTT
NA	TRBJ2-5	TRBD2	TRBV6-5	CASRAGEVHQETQYF	TGTGCCAGCAGGGCGGGGGAGGTCCACCAAGAGACCCAGTACTTC
NA	TRBJ2-1	NA	TRBV18	CASSPLRVNEQFF	TGTGCCAGCTCACCATTACGAGTAAATGAGCAGTTCTTC
NA	TRBJ2-1	NA	TRBV4-2	CASSQATRWNEQFF	TGTGCCAGCAGCCAAGCAACTAGGTGGAATGAGCAGTTCTTC
few	TRBJ2-7	TRBD1	TRBV7-8	CASSLTGRHSYEQYF	TGTGCCAGCAGCTTGACAGGGCGACACTCCTACGAGCAGTACTTC
NA	TRBJ1-5	NA	TRBV5-4	CASSLGGSNQPQHF	TGTGCCAGCAGCTTGGGGGGAAGCAATCAGCCCCAGCATTTT
NA	TRBJ2-5	NA	TRBV7-9	CASSPRGIGIAETQYF	TGTGCCAGCAGCCCTCGGGGAATAGGTATTGCGGAGACCCAGTACTTC
NA	TRBJ1-5	TRBD1	TRBV2	CASSEVNDRVSNQPQHF	TGTGCCAGCAGTGAAGTGAATGACAGGGTTAGCAATCAGCCCCAGCATTTT
NA	TRBJ1-1	NA	TRBV4-2	CASSQDRGYTEAFF	TGTGCCAGCAGCCAAGACAGGGGTTACACTGAAGCTTTCTTT
NA	TRBJ1-5	NA	TRBV28	CASSLGVGNQPQHF	TGTGCCAGCAGTTTAGGAGTCGGCAATCAGCCCCAGCATTTT
NA	TRBJ2-5	NA	TRBV5-1	CASSTLEGSQYF	TGCGCCAGCAGCACCCTCGAGGGATCACAGTACTTC
NA	TRBJ1-4	NA	TRBV7-2	CASSATGATNEKLFF	TGTGCCAGCAGCGCCACTGGTGCAACTAATGAAAAACTGTTTTTT
NA	TRBJ2-5	NA	TRBV5-1	CASSLDGVYETQYF	TGCGCCAGCAGCTTGGACGGGGTTTATGAGACCCAGTACTTC
once	TRBJ2-7	TRBD2	TRBV4-3	CASSQTSGTSDLQYF	TGCGCCAGCAGCCAAACTTCCGGGACTAGCGATTTGCAGTACTTC
NA	TRBJ2-3	NA	TRBV18	CASSPDVGVDTQYF	TGTGCCAGCTCACCCGACGTAGGCGTAGATACGCAGTATTTT
few	TRBJ2-2	TRBD2	TRBV15	CATSREGLAGIGAGELFF	TGTGCCACCAGCAGAGAAGGACTAGCGGGCATAGGTGCCGGGGAGCTGTTTTTT
NA	TRBJ1-2	TRBD1	TRBV6-5	CASSTPGQGYGYTF	TGTGCCAGCAGTACACCGGGACAGGGGTATGGCTACACCTTC